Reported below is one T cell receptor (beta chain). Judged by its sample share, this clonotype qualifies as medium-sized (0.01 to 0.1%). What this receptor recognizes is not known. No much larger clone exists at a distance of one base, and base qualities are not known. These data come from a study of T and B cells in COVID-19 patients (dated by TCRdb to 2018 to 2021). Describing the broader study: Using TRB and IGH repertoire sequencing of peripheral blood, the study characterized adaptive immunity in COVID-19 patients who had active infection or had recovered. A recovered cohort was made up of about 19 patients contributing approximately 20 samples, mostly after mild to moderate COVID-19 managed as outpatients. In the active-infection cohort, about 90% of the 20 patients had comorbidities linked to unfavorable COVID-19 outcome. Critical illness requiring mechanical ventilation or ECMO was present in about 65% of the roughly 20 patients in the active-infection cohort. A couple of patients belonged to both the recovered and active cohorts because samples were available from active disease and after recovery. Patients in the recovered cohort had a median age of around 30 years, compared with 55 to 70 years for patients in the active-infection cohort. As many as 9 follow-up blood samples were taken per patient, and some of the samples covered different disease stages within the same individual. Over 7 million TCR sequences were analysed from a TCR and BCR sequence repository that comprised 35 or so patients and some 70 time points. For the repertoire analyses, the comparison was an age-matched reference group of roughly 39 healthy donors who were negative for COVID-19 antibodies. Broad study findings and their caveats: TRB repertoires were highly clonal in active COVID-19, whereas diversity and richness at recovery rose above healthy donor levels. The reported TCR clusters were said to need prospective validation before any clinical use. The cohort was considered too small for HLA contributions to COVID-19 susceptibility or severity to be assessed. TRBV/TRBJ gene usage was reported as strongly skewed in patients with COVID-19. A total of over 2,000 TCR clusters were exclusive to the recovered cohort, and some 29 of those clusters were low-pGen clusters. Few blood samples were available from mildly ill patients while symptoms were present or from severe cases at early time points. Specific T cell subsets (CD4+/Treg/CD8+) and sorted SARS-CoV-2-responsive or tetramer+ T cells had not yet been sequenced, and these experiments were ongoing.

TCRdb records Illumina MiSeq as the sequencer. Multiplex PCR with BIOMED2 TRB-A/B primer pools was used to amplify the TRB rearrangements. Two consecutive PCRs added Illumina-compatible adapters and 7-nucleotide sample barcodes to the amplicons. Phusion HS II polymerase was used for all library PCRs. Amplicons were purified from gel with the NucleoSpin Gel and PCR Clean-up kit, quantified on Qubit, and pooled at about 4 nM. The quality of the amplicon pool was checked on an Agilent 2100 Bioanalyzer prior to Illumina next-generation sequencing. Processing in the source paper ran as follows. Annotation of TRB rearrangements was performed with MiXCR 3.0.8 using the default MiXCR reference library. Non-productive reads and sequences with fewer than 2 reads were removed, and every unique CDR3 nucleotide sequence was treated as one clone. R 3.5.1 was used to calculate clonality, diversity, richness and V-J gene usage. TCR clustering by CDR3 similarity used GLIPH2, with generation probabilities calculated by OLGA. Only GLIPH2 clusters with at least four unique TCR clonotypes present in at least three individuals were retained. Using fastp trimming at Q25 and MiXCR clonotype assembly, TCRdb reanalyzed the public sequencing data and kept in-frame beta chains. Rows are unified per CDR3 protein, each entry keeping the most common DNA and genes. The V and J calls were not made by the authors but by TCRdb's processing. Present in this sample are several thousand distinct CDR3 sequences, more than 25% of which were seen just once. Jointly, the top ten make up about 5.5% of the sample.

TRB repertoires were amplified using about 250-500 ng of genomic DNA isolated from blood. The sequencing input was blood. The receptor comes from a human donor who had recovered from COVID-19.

For the CDR3, the sequence is CASSPGGEQYF. The bases read TGTGCCAGCTCACCAGGGGGCGAGCAGTACTTC. This sequence uses TRBV18 and TRBJ2-7; the D segment might be TRBD1 or TRBD2, since each matches 5 bases. In the germline V gene, CDR1 corresponds to KGHSH and CDR2 to LQKENI. Cut back by 2 bases and 6 bases, the V and J ends lie 5 bases apart. The CDR3 goes from the cysteine to the phenylalanine over 11 residues. Only the CDR3 DNA stays, 33 bases, in frame from base 1.